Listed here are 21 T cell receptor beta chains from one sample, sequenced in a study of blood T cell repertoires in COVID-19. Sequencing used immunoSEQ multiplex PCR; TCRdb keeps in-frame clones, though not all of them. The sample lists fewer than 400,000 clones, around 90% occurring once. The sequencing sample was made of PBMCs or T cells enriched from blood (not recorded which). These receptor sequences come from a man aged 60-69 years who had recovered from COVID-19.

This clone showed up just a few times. CDR3: CASSRLGGRGQFF. The CDR3 coding sequence is TGTGCCAGCAGCCGGCTCGGCGGGAGGGGGCAGTTCTTC. The rearrangement joins TRBV3-1 (or the pseudogene TRBV3-2) to TRBJ2-1; 9 bases map to TRBD2. J gave up 12 bases and V 4 bases, and 7 bases lay outside the gene matches. Per germline, CDR1 LGHDT and CDR2 YNNKEL (reference sequence). The CDR3 is 13 residues long.

The CDR3 DNA reads TGTGCCAGCAGCGGCCAGGGGTGGACCTACGAGCAGTACTTC. It codes for CASSGQGWTYEQYF. V is TRBV28 and J is TRBJ2-7; possibly TRBD1 for D (6 bases). V lost 6 bases to trimming and J lost 2 bases, with 14 bases between them. CDR3 size: 14 residues. CDR1 is MDHEN and CDR2 is SYDVKM in the germline V gene.

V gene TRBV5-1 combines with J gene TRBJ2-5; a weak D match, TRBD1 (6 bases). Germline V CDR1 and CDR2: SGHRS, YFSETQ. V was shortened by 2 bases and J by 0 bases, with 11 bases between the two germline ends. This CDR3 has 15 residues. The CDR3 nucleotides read TGCGCCAGCAGCTTCTCGGGACAAAACCAAGAGACCCAGTACTTC. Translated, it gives CASSFSGQNQETQYF.

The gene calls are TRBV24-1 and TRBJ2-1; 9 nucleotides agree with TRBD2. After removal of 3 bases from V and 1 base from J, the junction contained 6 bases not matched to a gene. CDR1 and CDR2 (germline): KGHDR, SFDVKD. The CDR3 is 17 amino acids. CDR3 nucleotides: TGTGCCACCAGTGATCCTTCTAGCGGGGATTCCTACAATGAGCAGTTCTTC. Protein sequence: CATSDPSSGDSYNEQFF.

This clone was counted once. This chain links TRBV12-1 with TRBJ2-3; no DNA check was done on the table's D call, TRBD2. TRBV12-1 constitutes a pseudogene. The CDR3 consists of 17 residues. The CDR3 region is CASSFSGRALGTDTQYF. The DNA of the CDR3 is TGTGCCAGCAGCTTTAGCGGGAGGGCTTTAGGTACAGATACGCAGTATTTT.

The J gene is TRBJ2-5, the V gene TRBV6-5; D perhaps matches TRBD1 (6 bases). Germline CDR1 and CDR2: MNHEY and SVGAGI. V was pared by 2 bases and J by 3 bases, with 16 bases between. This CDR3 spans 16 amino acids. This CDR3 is CASSYNAGVGEETQYF. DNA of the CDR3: TGTGCCAGCAGTTACAACGCAGGGGTAGGAGAAGAGACCCAGTACTTC.

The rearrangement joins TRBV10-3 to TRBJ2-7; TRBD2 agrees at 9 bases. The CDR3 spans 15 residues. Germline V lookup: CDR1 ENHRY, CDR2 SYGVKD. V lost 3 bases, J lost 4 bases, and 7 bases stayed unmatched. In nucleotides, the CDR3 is TGTGCCATCAGTGACTCTAGCGGGAAGAGGTACGAGCAGTACTTC. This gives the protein CAISDSSGKRYEQYF.

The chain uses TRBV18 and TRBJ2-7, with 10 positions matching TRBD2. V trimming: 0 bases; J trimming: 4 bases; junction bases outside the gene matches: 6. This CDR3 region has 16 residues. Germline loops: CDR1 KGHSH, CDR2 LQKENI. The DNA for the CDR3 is TGTGCCAGCTCACCACCAGCTAGCGGGAGAAGTTACGAGCAGTACTTC. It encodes CASSPPASGRSYEQYF.

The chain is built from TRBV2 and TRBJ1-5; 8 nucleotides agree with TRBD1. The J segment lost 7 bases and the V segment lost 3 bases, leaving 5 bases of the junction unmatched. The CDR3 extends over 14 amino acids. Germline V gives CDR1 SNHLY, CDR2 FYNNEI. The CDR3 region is CASSEDRAGQPQHF. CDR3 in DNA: TGTGCCAGCAGTGAGGACAGGGCGGGGCAGCCCCAGCATTTT.

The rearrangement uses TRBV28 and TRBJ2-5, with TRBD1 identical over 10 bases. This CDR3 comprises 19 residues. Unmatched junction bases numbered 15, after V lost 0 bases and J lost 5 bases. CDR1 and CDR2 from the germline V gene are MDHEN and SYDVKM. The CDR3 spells CASSLWGSRGGTGVETQYF. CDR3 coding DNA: TGTGCCAGCAGTTTATGGGGATCTCGGGGCGGGACAGGGGTGGAGACCCAGTACTTC. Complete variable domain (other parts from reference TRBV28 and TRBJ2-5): DVKVTQSSRYLVKRTGEKVFLECVQDMDHENMFWYRQDPGLGLRLIYFSYDVKMKEKGDIPEGYSVSREKKERFSLILESASTNQTSMYLCASSLWGSRGGTGVETQYFGPGTRLLVL.

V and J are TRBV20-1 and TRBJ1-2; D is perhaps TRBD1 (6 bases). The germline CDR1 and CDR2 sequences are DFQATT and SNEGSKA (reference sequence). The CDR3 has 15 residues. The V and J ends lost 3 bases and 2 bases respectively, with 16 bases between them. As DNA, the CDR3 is TGCAGTGCTAGTCTAGCGGGACACCGGAACTATGGCTACACCTTC. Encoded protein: CSASLAGHRNYGYTF.

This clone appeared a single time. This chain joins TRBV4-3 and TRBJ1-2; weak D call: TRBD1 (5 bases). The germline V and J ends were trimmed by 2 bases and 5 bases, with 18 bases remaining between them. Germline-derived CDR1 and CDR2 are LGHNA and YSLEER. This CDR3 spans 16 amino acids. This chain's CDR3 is CASSQNAVGGIYGYTF. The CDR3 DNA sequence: TGCGCCAGCAGCCAAAATGCCGTCGGGGGTATATATGGCTACACCTTC.

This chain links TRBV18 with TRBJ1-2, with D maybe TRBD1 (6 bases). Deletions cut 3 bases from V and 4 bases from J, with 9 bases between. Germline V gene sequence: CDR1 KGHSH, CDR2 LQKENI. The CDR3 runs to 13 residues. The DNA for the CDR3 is TGTGCCAGCTCACCTGGGGGGGCCTATGGCTACACCTTC. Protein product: CASSPGGAYGYTF.

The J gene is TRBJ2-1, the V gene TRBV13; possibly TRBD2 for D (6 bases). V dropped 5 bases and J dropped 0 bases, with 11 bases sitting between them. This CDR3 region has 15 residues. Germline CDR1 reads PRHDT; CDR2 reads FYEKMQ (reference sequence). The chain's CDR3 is CASSLIGSSYNEQFF. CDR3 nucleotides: TGTGCCAGCAGCCTCATCGGGAGCTCCTACAATGAGCAGTTCTTC. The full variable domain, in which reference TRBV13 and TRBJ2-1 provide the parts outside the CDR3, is AAGVIQSPRHLIKEKRETATLKCYPIPRHDTVYWYQQGPGQDPQFLISFYEKMQSDKGSIPDRFSAQQFSDYHSELNMSSLELGDSALYFCASSLIGSSYNEQFFGPGTRLTVL.

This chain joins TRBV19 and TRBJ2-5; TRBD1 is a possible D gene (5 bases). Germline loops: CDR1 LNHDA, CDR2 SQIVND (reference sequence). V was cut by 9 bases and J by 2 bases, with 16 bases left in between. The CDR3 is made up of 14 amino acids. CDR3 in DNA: TGTGCCAGCCGATCACAGGCGCTTCAAGAGACCCAGTACTTC. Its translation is CASRSQALQETQYF.

In DNA form, the CDR3 reads TGCGCCAGCAGCTTGGGACTAGCGGGAGGGCCTGGCACAGATACGCAGTATTTT. It codes for CASSLGLAGGPGTDTQYF. J is TRBJ2-3 and V is TRBV5-1; 14 nucleotides match TRBD2. CDR1 and CDR2 from the germline V gene are SGHRS and YFSETQ. CDR3 length equals 18 residues. V lost 0 bases, J lost 1 base, and 4 bases stayed unmatched. The full variable domain, in which reference TRBV5-1 and TRBJ2-3 provide the parts outside the CDR3, is KAGVTQTPRYLIKTRGQQVTLSCSPISGHRSVSWYQQTPGQGLQFLFEYFSETQRNKGNFPGRFSGRQFSNSRSEMNVSTLELGDSALYLCASSLGLAGGPGTDTQYFGPGTRLTVL.

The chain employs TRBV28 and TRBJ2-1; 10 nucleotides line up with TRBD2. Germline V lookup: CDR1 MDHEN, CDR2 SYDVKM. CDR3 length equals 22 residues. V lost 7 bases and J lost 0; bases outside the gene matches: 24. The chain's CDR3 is CASTNRQTMGLAYKSSYNEQFF. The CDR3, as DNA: TGTGCCAGCACCAACAGGCAGACCATGGGACTAGCGTACAAGAGCTCCTACAATGAGCAGTTCTTC.

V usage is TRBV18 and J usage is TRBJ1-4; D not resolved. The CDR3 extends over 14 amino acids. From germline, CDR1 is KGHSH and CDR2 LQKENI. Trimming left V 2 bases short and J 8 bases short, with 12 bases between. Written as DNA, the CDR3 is TGTGCCAGCTCACCAGGCCAACCTGTGGAAAAACTGTTTTTT. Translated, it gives CASSPGQPVEKLFF.

CDR3: CASSSRQINQPQHF. The CDR3 DNA sequence: TGTGCCAGCAGCTCACGACAGATAAATCAGCCCCAGCATTTT. This chain connects TRBV5-8 to TRBJ1-5; perhaps TRBD1 as D (5 bases). V was cut by 3 bases and J by 4 bases, with 11 bases left in between. Germline assignment: CDR1 SGHTS and CDR2 YDEGEE. The CDR3 length is 14 residues.

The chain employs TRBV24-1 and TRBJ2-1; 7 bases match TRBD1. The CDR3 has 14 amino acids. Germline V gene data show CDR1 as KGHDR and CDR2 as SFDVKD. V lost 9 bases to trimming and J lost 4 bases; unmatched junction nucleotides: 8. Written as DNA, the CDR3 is TGTGCCACCGCCCGGGACAGCTTGTACAATGAGCAGTTCTTC. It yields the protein CATARDSLYNEQFF.

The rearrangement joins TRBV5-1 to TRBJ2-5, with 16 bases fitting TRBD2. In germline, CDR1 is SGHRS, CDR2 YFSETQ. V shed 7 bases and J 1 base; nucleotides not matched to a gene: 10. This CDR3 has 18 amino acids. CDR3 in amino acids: CASGSLGTSGRVQETQYF. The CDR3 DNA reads TGCGCCAGCGGCTCGCTGGGGACTAGCGGGAGGGTCCAAGAGACCCAGTACTTC. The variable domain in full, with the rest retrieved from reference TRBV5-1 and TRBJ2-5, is KAGVTQTPRYLIKTRGQQVTLSCSPISGHRSVSWYQQTPGQGLQFLFEYFSETQRNKGNFPGRFSGRQFSNSRSEMNVSTLELGDSALYLCASGSLGTSGRVQETQYFGPGTRLLVL.